The 20 T cell receptor beta chains presented below share a single source sample, sequenced in a study of T cells in Graves' hyperthyroidism and ophthalmopathy. Researchers took RNA transcripts and amplified the TCR beta CDR3 regions from them. TCR CDR3 regions were first amplified by RT-PCR with HTBI primers. TCRdb independently ran MiXCR on the multiplex PCR reads; one entry per CDR3 protein. Counted here are 210,000 or so distinct CDR3 sequences, roughly 18% occurring once; the ten biggest clones make up 50%. What was sequenced was blood. The origin of the receptors is a man aged 50 or older with Graves' hyperthyroidism.

This clonotype has at least ten counts. V gene TRBV20-1 combines with J gene TRBJ2-5; 8 bases match TRBD1. The length of the CDR3 is 14 residues. The V and J ends lost 6 bases and 2 bases, in that order; junction bases with no gene match: 8. The germline gives CDR1 DFQATT, CDR2 SNEGSKA (reference sequence). The CDR3 DNA sequence: TGCAGTGCCGACCGGGACAGGATACAAGAGACCCAGTACTTC. It specifies CSADRDRIQETQYF.

This clonotype was counted at least ten times. The gene calls are TRBV27 and TRBJ2-1; 7 bases are shared with TRBD1. Unmatched junction bases numbered 10, after V lost 4 bases and J lost 10 bases. Germline assignment: CDR1 MNHEY and CDR2 SMNVEV (reference sequence). The CDR3 consists of 14 residues. CDR3 residues: CASSWAGGSGEQFF. CDR3 in DNA: TGTGCCAGCAGTTGGGCAGGGGGTTCTGGGGAGCAGTTCTTC.

This clonotype was picked up many times. V usage is TRBV7-8 and J usage is TRBJ1-1; possible D gene TRBD1, 5 bases. Looked up from germline, CDR1 is SGHVS and CDR2 is FQNEAQ. The CDR3 is made up of 14 amino acids. With 6 bases removed from V and 0 bases from J, the gap between germline ends came to 11 bases. The CDR3: CASRPDRLNTEAFF. In DNA form, the CDR3 reads TGTGCCAGCAGACCTGACAGACTGAACACTGAAGCTTTCTTT.

This clonotype was recorded at least ten times. The rearrangement joins TRBV11-2 to TRBJ2-7; D ambiguous. In germline, CDR1 is SGHAT, CDR2 FQNNGV. Trimming took 3 bases from V and 5 from J, leaving 11 bases between them. This CDR3 comprises 13 residues. CDR3 bases: TGTGCCAGCAGCTTCACAGCTTCCAACGAGCAGTACTTC. Translated, it gives CASSFTASNEQYF.

This clonotype was found a few times. The chain uses TRBV6-5 and TRBJ2-1; no definite D call. This CDR3 is built from 16 residues. The germline V gene has CDR1 MNHEY and CDR2 SVGAGI. The ends were cut back, 2 bases at V and 0 bases at J, with 11 bases in the middle. The DNA of the CDR3 is TGTGCCAGCAGTTACACAGCCTCCCTCTCCTACAATGAGCAGTTCTTC. As protein: CASSYTASLSYNEQFF.

This clonotype was counted between two and nine times. The genes are TRBV28 and TRBJ1-1; D remains unclear. This CDR3 has 14 amino acids. Trimming pared 7 bases from V and 6 bases from J, leaving 18 bases between. Germline CDR1 MDHEN, CDR2 SYDVKM. CDR3 in amino acids: CASTMISPRAEAFF. CDR3 bases: TGTGCCAGCACCATGATCTCCCCACGGGCTGAAGCTTTCTTT.

This clonotype was seen at least ten times. The V call is TRBV7-2, the J call TRBJ2-2, with a tentative D call TRBD1 (6 bases). V lost 3 bases to trimming and J lost 6 bases, with 11 bases between them. Germline V lookup: CDR1 SGHTA, CDR2 FQGNSA. This CDR3 is built from 14 residues. The CDR3 DNA is TGTGCCAGCAGCTTTGCAGGGGCGGCCGGGGAGCTGTTTTTT. Its translation: CASSFAGAAGELFF.

The genes are TRBV28 and TRBJ1-2, with TRBD1 as a possible D gene (5 bases). This CDR3 comprises 17 residues. CDR1 MDHEN and CDR2 SYDVKM come from the germline V gene. Between the trimmed V and J ends, which lost 6 bases and 0 bases, there was a span of 20 bases. CDR3 sequence reads: CASRSSRGGWANYGYTF. The CDR3 DNA is TGTGCCAGCAGGTCCTCTAGGGGAGGCTGGGCTAACTATGGCTACACCTTC.

The chain links TRBV4-1 to TRBJ1-1; D gene uncertain. Germline lookup yields CDR1 MGHRA and CDR2 YSYEKL. The germline V and J ends were trimmed by 5 bases and 4 bases, with 17 bases remaining between them. The CDR3 has 15 amino acids. The chain's CDR3 is CASSDTLGRGTEAFF. In DNA, the CDR3 is TGCGCCAGCAGCGACACTCTAGGCCGGGGCACTGAAGCTTTCTTT.

This clonotype turned up a few times. The chain is built from TRBV9 and TRBJ2-7, with D possibly TRBD2 on 5 matching bases. Germline V gene lookup returns CDR1 SGDLS and CDR2 YYNGEE. V was trimmed by 0 bases and J by 2 bases, leaving 12 bases between them. The CDR3 has 15 residues. The CDR3 sequence: CASSVGRAGAYEQYF. CDR3 in DNA: TGTGCCAGCAGCGTAGGGCGGGCAGGAGCCTACGAGCAGTACTTC.

V is TRBV4-1 and J is TRBJ1-1; D call uncertain. The CDR3 runs to 14 residues. V was shortened by 2 bases and J by 1 base, with 8 bases between the two germline ends. Germline V gene sequence: CDR1 MGHRA, CDR2 YSYEKL. CDR3 sequence reads: CASSQPTENTEAFF. The CDR3 coding sequence is TGCGCCAGCAGCCAACCTACAGAGAACACTGAAGCTTTCTTT.

This clonotype showed up many times. The V gene is TRBV18, the J gene TRBJ2-1; 7 nucleotides agree with TRBD1. J lost 6 bases, V lost 5 bases, and 10 bases had no gene match. The CDR3 loop spans 15 amino acids. Looked up from germline, CDR1 is KGHSH and CDR2 is LQKENI. DNA of the CDR3: TGTGCCAGCTCAACGACAGGGTCCCTAACCAATGAGCAGTTCTTC. This translates into CASSTTGSLTNEQFF.

This clonotype has more than one count but fewer than ten. The gene calls are TRBV29-1 and TRBJ1-1, with 9 positions matching TRBD1. There are 15 residues in the CDR3. Germline V gene data show CDR1 as SQVTM and CDR2 as ANQGSEA. V lost 7 bases and J lost 0; bases outside the gene matches: 9. CDR3 residues: CSAVPGQGMNTEAFF. CDR3 nucleotides: TGCAGCGCCGTCCCGGGACAGGGAATGAACACTGAAGCTTTCTTT.

The chain is built from TRBV19 and TRBJ2-7; no definite D call. The germline V gene has CDR1 LNHDA and CDR2 SQIVND (reference sequence). The CDR3 length is 14 residues. The V and J ends lost 4 bases and 6 bases respectively, with 16 bases between them. CDR3 nucleotide sequence: TGTGCCAGTAGTAGCGGCTCACTCCGCGGCGAGCAGTACTTC. It is translated as CASSSGSLRGEQYF.

This clonotype has at least ten counts. The V call is TRBV11-2, the J call TRBJ2-5, with no clear D. Trimming took off 5 bases at V and 4 bases at J, with 14 bases between the two ends. CDR1 and CDR2 from the germline V gene are SGHAT and FQNNGV. There are 14 residues in the CDR3. CDR3 nucleotides: TGTGCCAGCAGCCGCCTTCGGACCGGAGAGACCCAGTACTTC. It encodes CASSRLRTGETQYF.

This clonotype was counted ten times or more. The V call is TRBV20-1, the J call TRBJ2-1; a weak D match, TRBD2 (7 bases). CDR3 size: 14 residues. Germline V gene lookup returns CDR1 DFQATT and CDR2 SNEGSKA (reference sequence). V lost 4 bases and J 4 bases, leaving 14 bases between the germline ends. The chain's CDR3 is CSATSEGGYNEQFF. DNA of the CDR3: TGCAGTGCTACTAGCGAGGGGGGGTACAATGAGCAGTTCTTC.

This clonotype is a singleton in its sample. The chain has TRBV4-1 and TRBJ2-7, with D maybe TRBD1 (7 bases). Germline assignment: CDR1 MGHRA and CDR2 YSYEKL. CDR3 length: 16 residues. The V end lost 3 bases, the J end lost 2 bases, and 17 bases lay between the germline ends. The CDR3 DNA reads as TGCGCCAGCAGCCAGGTACTGACAGGGAGGACCTACGAGCAGTACTTC. It encodes CASSQVLTGRTYEQYF.

This sequence joins TRBV20-1 and TRBJ2-1, with TRBD1 matching over 10 bases. The CDR3 has 14 amino acids. With 5 bases clipped from V and 6 bases from J, the junction kept 7 bases outside the gene matches. Germline V gives CDR1 DFQATT, CDR2 SNEGSKA (reference sequence). The CDR3 DNA follows: TGCAGTGCTGACAGACAGGGGGCTAGCAATGAGCAGTTCTTC. Its translation: CSADRQGASNEQFF.

This clonotype has a count of ten or more. The V and J genes are TRBV2 and TRBJ2-2, with D possibly being TRBD1 or TRBD2 (6 bases each). The CDR3 length is 15 residues. Germline lookup yields CDR1 SNHLY and CDR2 FYNNEI. The V end lost 1 base, the J end lost 4 bases, and 10 bases lay between the germline ends. CDR3 sequence reads: CASSEEGGGTGELFF. The CDR3 DNA reads TGTGCCAGCAGTGAAGAGGGGGGCGGCACCGGGGAGCTGTTTTTT.

This clonotype was observed many times. The chain links TRBV6-2 or TRBV6-3 to TRBJ2-7; D could derive from TRBD1 or TRBD2 (6 bases each). The CDR3 contains 14 residues. The germline CDR1 and CDR2 sequences are MNHEY and SVGEGT. Trimming stripped 7 bases from V and 6 bases from J, with 19 bases between. The CDR3 spells CASTPRGPEIEQYF. As DNA, the CDR3 is TGTGCCAGCACCCCACGGGGGCCTGAGATCGAGCAGTACTTC.